Included here is one TCR beta chain sequence, with context. This entry is derived from a study of blood T cell repertoires in COVID-19. At the level of the study: Sources were T cells, B-cell-depleted T cells, or PBMCs; the material itself was cDNA or gDNA.

The length of the CDR3 is 16 residues. Between the trimmed V and J ends, which lost 4 bases and 0 bases, there was a span of 15 bases. From germline, CDR1 is SGDLS and CDR2 YYNGEE. Per the authors' pipeline: Using reference gene primer amplification, nucleated cell counts were estimated. Repertoires were generated with immunoSEQ multiplex PCR, while TCRdb's copy carries only in-frame clones and drops some. V, J and clone size derive from that table, while D and trimming were established from the DNA sequence. The table records around 140,000 clones, about 90% of them present only once. This chain connects TRBV9 to TRBJ2-3, with a possible D match to TRBD2 (7 bases). Material for sequencing was peripheral blood. The source is an older woman with acute or convalescent COVID-19. CDR3 in DNA: TGTGCCAGCAGCCTGGGGGGGCAGGATAGCACAGATACGCAGTATTTT. Its protein product is CASSLGGQDSTDTQYF.